The T cell receptor (beta chain) described here comes from a study of cytomegalovirus exposure and HLA in healthy donors. Findings and caveats of the study: The study listed some 160 cytomegalovirus-associated TCR beta chains. As a later analysis showed, a missense DCLRE1C variant was linked to trimming of TCR beta V- and J-genes.

60 Vbeta and 13 Jbeta primers were used in PCR. The repertoire was sequenced with immunoSEQ multiplex PCR; TCRdb's copy has only in-frame clones and lacks some. The top ten hold about 2.2% of the sample, which has some 140,000 clones, roughly 80% seen once. The table lists this clone with a count of one. Its target is unknown. Unmatched junction bases numbered 7, after V lost 2 bases and J lost 1 base. Germline V gene sequence: CDR1 GTSNPN, CDR2 SVGIG (reference sequence). This CDR3 contains 16 residues. Sequencing was carried out using PBMCs. The chain carries TRBV30 and TRBJ1-3, with 8 bases fitting TRBD1. The sequence derives from a young man in good health and CMV-seronegative. This chain's CDR3 is CAWSSGTGTSGNTIYF. The DNA for the CDR3 is TGTGCCTGGAGTTCAGGGACAGGCACGTCTGGAAACACCATATATTTT.